Shown below are 22 T cell receptor beta chains from a single sample sequenced in a study of type 1 regulatory T cells. TCRdb fed the reads into MiXCR, producing one record per CDR3 protein. The sample contains about 42,000 distinct CDR3 sequences, more than 10% of which appear only once. Their specific antigens are unknown. The sequencing input was cultured non-Tr1 T cells, either the whole culture or a sorted T cell fraction (not recorded which). The source of these receptors is a human donor in good health.

The CDR3 bases are TGTGCCATCAGTGGAGTAGGCTCCTACAATGAGCAGTTCTTC. Protein: CAISGVGSYNEQFF. The V gene is TRBV10-3, the J gene TRBJ2-1, with D unresolved. CDR1 and CDR2 (germline): ENHRY, SYGVKD. The V gene lost 4 bases and the J gene lost 0 bases, with 7 bases spanning the gap. CDR3 size: 14 residues.

This clonotype was observed a handful of times. The V gene is TRBV11-2, the J gene TRBJ2-5, with D possibly TRBD1 on 7 matching bases. The ends were cut back, 4 bases at V and 5 bases at J, with 14 bases in the middle. The CDR3 consists of 14 residues. Germline-derived CDR1 and CDR2 are SGHAT and FQNNGV. CDR3 loop: CASSSQGGRETQYF. The CDR3 nucleotides are TGTGCCAGCAGCTCTCAGGGGGGCCGGGAGACCCAGTACTTC.

This chain links TRBV28 with TRBJ1-6; 7 bases are shared with TRBD1. V lost 7 bases to trimming and J lost 7 bases; unmatched junction nucleotides: 10. This CDR3 spans 15 amino acids. Germline assignment: CDR1 MDHEN and CDR2 SYDVKM. CDR3 in amino acids: CASTYRGTGNSPLHF. The CDR3 bases are TGTGCCAGCACATACAGGGGCACAGGAAATTCACCCCTCCACTTT.

As to this clonotype: A single base separates this from a much larger clone, so it may be a read error. The chain is built from TRBV15 and TRBJ1-4, with a possible D match to TRBD1 (5 bases). This CDR3 is built from 15 residues. Germline CDR1 LNHNV, CDR2 YYDKDF (reference sequence). The chain's CDR3 is CATNRDRGGGEKLFF. The CDR3, as DNA: TGTGCCACCAACAGAGATAGGGGCGGGGGTGAAAAACTGTTTTTT. Supplemented by reference TRBV15 and TRBJ1-4, the full variable domain reads DAMVIQNPRYQVTQFGKPVTLSCSQTLNHNVMYWYQQKSSQAPKLLFHYYDKDFNNEADTPDNFQSRRPNTSFCFLDIRSPGLGDTAMYLCATNRDRGGGEKLFFGSGTQLSVL.

Regarding this clonotype: This may be a read error, as it is one base from a much larger clone. The chain combines TRBV5-1 with TRBJ2-5; TRBD2 matches 11 bases. Per germline, CDR1 SGHRS and CDR2 YFSETQ. The CDR3 sequence is 14 residues long. Here the CDR3 reads CANSMGLAVETQYF. CDR3 DNA sequence: TGCGCCAACAGCATGGGACTAGCGGTCGAGACCCAGTACTTC.

At least ten counts were recorded for this clonotype. The rearrangement links TRBV9 to TRBJ1-1; D might be TRBD1 (5 bases). The CDR3 is made up of 13 amino acids. CDR1 and CDR2 (germline): SGDLS, YYNGEE. With 3 bases removed from V and 1 base from J, the gap between germline ends came to 7 bases. CDR3 sequence (DNA): TGTGCCAGCAGCGCCGGACAGAACACTGAAGCTTTCTTT. It specifies CASSAGQNTEAFF.

A word on this clonotype: A much larger clone lies a single base off, so this may be a read error. This chain's CDR3 is CVSSSDRGGRGYTF. The CDR3 DNA reads TGCGTCAGCAGCTCGGACAGGGGCGGCCGTGGCTACACCTTC. The chain couples TRBV5-1 to TRBJ1-2; 9 positions agree with TRBD1. The CDR3 runs to 14 residues. Germline V gene sequence: CDR1 SGHRS, CDR2 YFSETQ.

Ten or more counts support this clonotype. The chain carries TRBV11-2 and TRBJ2-5, with D unresolved. Germline values: CDR1 SGHAT, CDR2 FQNNGV. Trimming pared 5 bases from V and 5 bases from J, leaving 9 bases between. This CDR3 has 12 residues. The CDR3 sequence is CASSQYGETQYF. The DNA of the CDR3 is TGTGCCAGCAGCCAGTACGGGGAGACCCAGTACTTC.

In its sample, this clonotype was seen many times. V and J are TRBV20-1 and TRBJ1-5, with D possibly matching TRBD1 (5 bases). Germline assignment: CDR1 DFQATT and CDR2 SNEGSKA (reference sequence). The CDR3 runs 14 residues. Trimming took 3 bases from V and 4 from J, leaving 13 bases between them. Here the CDR3 DNA reads TGCAGTGCTAGTTCTCCAGGGAGGAATCAGCCCCAGCATTTT. It translates to CSASSPGRNQPQHF.

This clonotype is labeled as medium-sized. The chain links TRBV20-1 to TRBJ2-3, with 8 bases that match TRBD1. Per germline, CDR1 DFQATT and CDR2 SNEGSKA (reference sequence). Unmatched junction bases numbered 3, after V lost 5 bases and J lost 5 bases. The CDR3 is 12 amino acids. The chain's CDR3 is CSAADRGDTQYF. For the CDR3, the DNA is TGCAGTGCTGCCGACAGGGGAGATACGCAGTATTTT.

This chain uses TRBV20-1 with TRBJ1-2; 12 bases line up with TRBD1. This CDR3 has 15 residues. Unmatched junction bases numbered 8, after V lost 6 bases and J lost 3 bases. Germline CDR1 DFQATT, CDR2 SNEGSKA (reference sequence). DNA for the CDR3: TGCAGTGCCTCCGGGACAGGGGGCGTCTACTATGGCTACACCTTC. Protein sequence: CSASGTGGVYYGYTF.

This rearrangement joins TRBV7-9 to TRBJ2-7, with TRBD1 identical over 9 bases. The CDR3 is 14 residues long. Germline V gene lookup returns CDR1 SEHNR and CDR2 FQNEAQ (reference sequence). J lost 3 bases, V lost 4 bases, and 4 bases had no gene match. The CDR3 sequence: CASSSTGGRYEQYF. DNA for the CDR3: TGTGCCAGCAGCTCAACAGGGGGCCGCTACGAGCAGTACTTC.

V is TRBV5-1 and J is TRBJ1-1; 8 bases line up with TRBD1. The CDR3 is made up of 15 amino acids. Germline CDR1 SGHRS, CDR2 YFSETQ. The trim removed 4 bases at V and 1 base at J, leaving 6 bases unmatched. DNA for the CDR3: TGCGCCAGCAGCGTAGGACAGGGAGCGAACACTGAAGCTTTCTTT. This translates into CASSVGQGANTEAFF.

Of note for this clonotype: A much larger clonotype is one base distant, so this may be a read error. J is TRBJ1-5 and V is TRBV2; weak D call: TRBD1 (6 bases). The CDR3 runs to 13 residues. Looked up from germline, CDR1 is SNHLY and CDR2 is FYNNEI. CDR3 sequence: CVSSYSGDQPQHF. The CDR3 bases are TGTGTCAGCAGCTACTCAGGGGATCAGCCCCAGCATTTT.

This clonotype was detected ten times or more. The chain is built from TRBV5-1 and TRBJ2-2; D not resolved. With 4 bases removed from V and 4 bases from J, the gap between germline ends came to 8 bases. The CDR3 runs to 13 residues. Looked up from germline, CDR1 is SGHRS and CDR2 is YFSETQ. This chain's CDR3 is CASSTTITGELFF. The CDR3 bases are TGCGCCAGCAGCACGACAATCACCGGGGAGCTGTTTTTT. Variable domain in full (rest from reference TRBV5-1 and TRBJ2-2): KAGVTQTPRYLIKTRGQQVTLSCSPISGHRSVSWYQQTPGQGLQFLFEYFSETQRNKGNFPGRFSGRQFSNSRSEMNVSTLELGDSALYLCASSTTITGELFFGEGSRLTVL.

This clonotype has ten or more counts. This chain uses TRBV12-3 or TRBV12-4 with TRBJ2-1; 7 positions match TRBD2. This CDR3 has 16 residues. The junction had 13 bases not matched to a gene; V was cut back by 5 bases and J by 6 bases. The CDR3 loop is CASSPFFAGELNEQFF. In nucleotides, the CDR3 is TGTGCCAGCAGTCCCTTTTTTGCGGGAGAACTCAATGAGCAGTTCTTC.

This clonotype was counted a few times. J is TRBJ2-2 and V is TRBV3-1, with D uncertain. The CDR3 runs to 13 residues. Germline-derived CDR1 and CDR2 are LGHDT and YNNKEL (reference sequence). Trimming shortened V by 2 bases and J by 9 bases, and 10 bases separated the two germline ends. Here the CDR3 DNA reads TGTGCCAGCAGCCAAAATATCCTCCGGGAGCTGTTTTTT. Translating it yields CASSQNILRELFF.

CDR3 DNA sequence: TGTGCCAGCTCACCACTAAGCATTATCCGGGAGCAGTTCTTC. Translation: CASSPLSIIREQFF. This chain connects TRBV18 to TRBJ2-1; unclear D gene. CDR3 length: 14 residues. V lost 1 base and J 10 bases, leaving 14 bases between the germline ends. CDR1 is KGHSH and CDR2 is LQKENI in the germline V gene.

There are a few counts of this clonotype. This chain links TRBV3-1 with TRBJ2-7, with 7 bases lining up with TRBD2. The germline V gene has CDR1 LGHDT and CDR2 YNNKEL (reference sequence). This CDR3 has 15 amino acids. Unmatched junction bases numbered 12, after V lost 4 bases and J lost 6 bases. The CDR3 is CASSRGTGLTREQYF. In DNA, the CDR3 is TGTGCCAGCAGCCGAGGAACGGGACTAACGCGCGAGCAGTACTTC.

The sample holds many counts of this clonotype. The chain has TRBV28 and TRBJ2-1; 11 bases are shared with TRBD2. V shed 2 bases, J shed 6 bases, and the junction held 6 bases outside the gene matches. CDR3 size: 16 residues. Looked up from germline, CDR1 is MDHEN and CDR2 is SYDVKM. The CDR3 here is CASSLPLAGVVNEQFF. In nucleotides, the CDR3 is TGTGCCAGCAGTTTACCACTAGCGGGAGTAGTCAATGAGCAGTTCTTC.

This chain links TRBV14 with TRBJ1-1; TRBD1 matches 9 bases. CDR1 SGHDN and CDR2 FVKESK come from the germline V gene. After removal of 8 bases from V and 8 bases from J, the junction contained 6 bases not matched to a gene. The CDR3 covers 12 residues. CDR3 in DNA: TGTGCCAGCGGCTTCGACAGGGGGGAAGCTTTCTTT. Translated, it gives CASGFDRGEAFF.

This clonotype was counted at least ten times. The chain couples TRBV30 to TRBJ2-7, with a weak D call TRBD2 (6 bases). With 8 bases removed from V and 4 bases from J, the gap between germline ends came to 9 bases. Germline CDR1 is GTSNPN and CDR2 is SVGIG (reference sequence). The CDR3 totals 10 residues. CDR3 region: CAAGQYEQYF. The CDR3 DNA follows: TGTGCCGCGGGGCAATACGAGCAGTACTTC.